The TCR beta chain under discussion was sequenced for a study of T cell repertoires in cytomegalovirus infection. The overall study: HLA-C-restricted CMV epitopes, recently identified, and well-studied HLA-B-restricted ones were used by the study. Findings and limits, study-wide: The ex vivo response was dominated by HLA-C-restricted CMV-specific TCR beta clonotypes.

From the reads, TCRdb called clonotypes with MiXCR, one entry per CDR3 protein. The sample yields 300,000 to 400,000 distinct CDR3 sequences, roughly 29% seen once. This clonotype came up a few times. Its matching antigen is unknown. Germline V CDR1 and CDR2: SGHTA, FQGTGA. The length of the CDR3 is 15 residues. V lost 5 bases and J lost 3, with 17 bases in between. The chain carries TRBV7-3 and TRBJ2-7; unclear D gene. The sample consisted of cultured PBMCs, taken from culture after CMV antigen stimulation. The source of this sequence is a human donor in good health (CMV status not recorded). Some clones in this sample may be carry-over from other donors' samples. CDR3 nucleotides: TGTGCCAGCAGCCCGGACGGCCATGGATTCTACGAGCAGTACTTC. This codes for CASSPDGHGFYEQYF.